One sample yielded the 9 T cell receptor beta chains listed below, sequenced in a study of T cells after yellow fever vaccination. TCRdb reprocessed the 5' RACE reads via MiXCR and lists one record per CDR3 protein. The sample lists 120,000 or so distinct CDR3 sequences; around 15% were seen once. The source was CD8+ T cells sorted from PBMCs, collected 5 days after the yellow fever booster vaccination. The receptors derive from a man between 18 and 29 years old who received the YFV17D yellow fever vaccine.

This clonotype was counted between two and nine times. The genes are TRBV4-2 and TRBJ2-3; TRBD1 might be the D (5 bases). The V and J ends lost 1 base and 8 bases respectively, with 13 bases between them. The germline gives CDR1 LGHNA, CDR2 YNFKEQ. The CDR3 has 14 residues. The CDR3 reads CASSQVGGGATQYF. As DNA, the CDR3 is TGTGCCAGCAGCCAAGTGGGCGGTGGGGCTACGCAGTATTTT.

There are a few counts of this clonotype. The V and J genes are TRBV7-3 and TRBJ2-5; D is uncertain. CDR3 length: 17 amino acids. In germline, CDR1 is SGHTA, CDR2 FQGTGA. V lost 3 bases to trimming and J lost 0 bases, with 17 bases between them. The CDR3 sequence: CASSLLPGSAYQETQYF. DNA of the CDR3: TGTGCCAGCAGCTTGCTCCCGGGCTCCGCGTACCAAGAGACCCAGTACTTC. The complete variable domain, with remaining parts taken from reference TRBV7-3 and TRBJ2-5, reads GAGVSQTPSNKVTEKGKYVELRCDPISGHTALYWYRQSLGQGPEFLIYFQGTGAADDSGLPNDRFFAVRPEGSVSTLKIQRTERGDSAVYLCASSLLPGSAYQETQYFGPGTRLLVL.

CDR3: CSVAGTSGGQETQYF. The CDR3 nucleotides read TGCAGCGTGGCCGGGACTAGCGGGGGTCAAGAGACCCAGTACTTC. The rearrangement joins TRBV29-1 to TRBJ2-5; TRBD2 aligns across 14 bases. The CDR3 extends over 15 amino acids. The J segment lost 2 bases and the V segment lost 6 bases, leaving 5 bases of the junction unmatched. Looked up from germline, CDR1 is SQVTM and CDR2 is ANQGSEA.

The genes are TRBV9 and TRBJ2-3, with unresolved D. V was shortened by 3 bases and J by 0 bases, with 8 bases between the two germline ends. CDR3 length equals 14 residues. Germline V gene data show CDR1 as SGDLS and CDR2 as YYNGEE. CDR3 nucleotide sequence: TGTGCCAGCAGCGCACAGACGAGCACAGATACGCAGTATTTT. It yields the protein CASSAQTSTDTQYF. The full variable domain, rest sourced from reference TRBV9 and TRBJ2-3, is DSGVTQTPKHLITATGQRVTLRCSPRSGDLSVYWYQQSLDQGLQFLIQYYNGEERAKGNILERFSAQQFPDLHSELNLSSLELGDSALYFCASSAQTSTDTQYFGPGTRLTVL.

This clonotype was detected only a few times. The chain recombines TRBV4-2 with TRBJ2-2; 11 bases are a match to TRBD2. The germline CDR1 and CDR2 sequences are LGHNA and YNFKEQ. The V and J ends lost 1 base and 3 bases, in that order; junction bases with no gene match: 10. The CDR3 extends over 19 amino acids. CDR3 DNA: TGTGCCAGCAGCCAAGTGGGTGGAACTAGCGGGGGATACACCGGGGAGCTGTTTTTT. This encodes CASSQVGGTSGGYTGELFF.

Ten or more counts support this clonotype. The gene calls are TRBV4-3 and TRBJ2-3; D is undetermined. In germline, CDR1 is LGHNA, CDR2 YSLEER. Between the trimmed V and J ends, which lost 1 base and 7 bases, there was a span of 15 bases. The CDR3 loop spans 15 amino acids. CDR3 DNA: TGCGCCAGCAGCCAAGGTTCACCGCGCTATAATACGCAGTATTTT. Its translation is CASSQGSPRYNTQYF.

This clonotype showed up just a few times. The V and J genes are TRBV18 and TRBJ1-1; 9 bases agree with TRBD1. Germline CDR1 and CDR2: KGHSH and LQKENI. J was trimmed by 0 bases and V by 3 bases; bases with no gene match: 14. This CDR3 comprises 19 residues. CDR3 loop: CASSPGNRDRVLMNTEAFF. CDR3 coding DNA: TGTGCCAGCTCACCTGGAAATCGGGACAGGGTACTTATGAACACTGAAGCTTTCTTT.

J is TRBJ1-2 and V is TRBV7-6; 7 nucleotides agree with TRBD1. CDR3 size: 13 residues. V shed 2 bases and J 6 bases; nucleotides not matched to a gene: 3. From germline, CDR1 is SGHVS and CDR2 FNYEAQ. The CDR3 nucleotides are TGTGCCAGCAGCTTAACAGGGGAGAATGGCTACACCTTC. Protein: CASSLTGENGYTF.

In its sample, this clonotype was seen a few times. This chain connects TRBV7-7 to TRBJ1-1; D uncertain. V shed 5 bases and J shed 0 bases, with 7 bases lying between them. CDR3 length: 13 amino acids. In germline, CDR1 is SSHAT, CDR2 FNYEAQ (reference sequence). The CDR3: CASSLTMNTEAFF. CDR3 sequence (DNA): TGTGCCAGCAGCCTGACAATGAACACTGAAGCTTTCTTT.